Presented here are 28 T cell receptor beta chains from one specimen sequenced in a study of shared clonotypes between healthy human individuals. CD45RO-negative, CCR7-positively selected cells formed the naive CD8 fraction, excluding terminally differentiated effector memory CD45RA+ cells. Method: immunoSEQ multiplex PCR; TCRdb's copy keeps in-frame clones and lacks some. The table records roughly 2,000,000 clones, roughly 94% of them present only once. Specimen: naive CD8+ T cells sorted from blood. The receptors were sampled from a man aged 18-30 years in good health.

This clone was counted once. Sequence at one end of the junction differs from germline and may be a read error. The chain is built from TRBV5-1 and TRBJ2-3; TRBD1 is a possible D gene (6 bases). There are 15 residues in the CDR3. The germline gives CDR1 SGHRS, CDR2 YFSETQ. Here the CDR3 DNA reads TGCACCAGCAGCTTGACCAGGGGCCCGGCAGATACGCAGTATTTT. Translated, it gives CTSSLTRGPADTQYF.

This clone was observed a single time. This chain connects TRBV5-1 to TRBJ2-7, with 7 bases identical to TRBD1. The CDR3 is made up of 14 amino acids. The J segment lost 2 bases and the V segment lost 1 base, leaving 3 bases of the junction unmatched. CDR1 SGHRS and CDR2 YFSETQ come from the germline V gene. The CDR3 spells CASSLIDRAYEQYF. In DNA, the CDR3 is TGCGCCAGCAGCTTGATCGACAGGGCCTACGAGCAGTACTTC.

The V and J genes are TRBV5-5 and TRBJ2-5; D is perhaps TRBD2 (5 bases). The CDR3 length is 15 residues. Germline V CDR1 and CDR2: SGHKS, YYEKEE (reference sequence). V dropped 2 bases and J dropped 2 bases, with 13 bases sitting between them. The DNA of the CDR3 is TGTGCCAGCAGCTTCATCGGGAACACTCAAGAGACCCAGTACTTC. It is translated as CASSFIGNTQETQYF.

This clone was observed a single time. CDR3 coding DNA: TGTGCCTGGAGTGTTACAGACTACGAGCAGTACTTC. This encodes CAWSVTDYEQYF. The chain couples TRBV30 to TRBJ2-7, with D unresolved. Germline loops: CDR1 GTSNPN, CDR2 SVGIG (reference sequence). The CDR3 runs 12 residues. V was clipped by 0 bases and J by 3 bases, with 6 bases between them.

In its sample, this clone was seen once. The V and J genes are TRBV5-1 and TRBJ2-7; D assignment may be TRBD1 or TRBD2 (5 bases each). CDR3 length: 16 residues. V dropped 0 bases and J dropped 2 bases, with 15 bases sitting between them. Germline V lookup: CDR1 SGHRS, CDR2 YFSETQ. CDR3 sequence reads: CASSLDRGPVTYEQYF. CDR3 in DNA: TGCGCCAGCAGCTTGGACCGGGGACCGGTTACCTACGAGCAGTACTTC.

The V call is TRBV4-1, the J call TRBJ2-7, with 10 bases that match TRBD2. This CDR3 contains 14 residues. Germline V gene lookup returns CDR1 MGHRA and CDR2 YSYEKL. J gave up 6 bases and V 3 bases, and 5 bases lay outside the gene matches. The CDR3 DNA reads as TGCGCCAGCAGCCAGAGGCTAGCGGGGGTCGAGCAGTACTTC. It codes for CASSQRLAGVEQYF.

This sequence joins TRBV6-6 and TRBJ1-1; D remains ambiguous. The germline V and J ends were trimmed by 2 bases and 4 bases, with 8 bases remaining between them. CDR3 length equals 13 residues. CDR1 and CDR2 (germline): MNHNY, SVGAGI (reference sequence). CDR3 coding DNA: TGTGCCAGCAGTTACAGGGAAGCCACTGAAGCTTTCTTT. Its protein is CASSYREATEAFF.

The rearrangement uses TRBV5-1 and TRBJ2-7; the D is unclear. Looked up from germline, CDR1 is SGHRS and CDR2 is YFSETQ. The CDR3 contains 10 residues. In nucleotides, the CDR3 is TGCGCCAGCAGTACGCCGCCAGGTAAGGTC. This encodes CASSTPPGKV.

The J gene is TRBJ1-3, the V gene TRBV9, with D uncertain. With 0 bases removed from V and 0 bases from J, the gap between germline ends came to 13 bases. The length of the CDR3 is 17 residues. In germline, CDR1 is SGDLS, CDR2 YYNGEE. This CDR3 reads CASSVGTGSFSGNTIYF. The CDR3 DNA is TGTGCCAGCAGCGTAGGGACGGGCAGCTTCTCTGGAAACACCATATATTTT.

Regarding this clone: Other DNA sequences in the same sample also yield this CDR3. This chain uses TRBV30 with TRBJ2-7; D might be TRBD1 or TRBD2, each matching 5 bases. The V end lost 3 bases, the J end lost 1 base, and 7 bases lay between the germline ends. CDR3 length equals 12 residues. In germline, CDR1 is GTSNPN, CDR2 SVGIG (reference sequence). This chain's CDR3 is CAWSWGSYEQYF. The CDR3 DNA reads TGTGCCTGGAGCTGGGGGTCCTACGAGCAGTACTTC.

The V and J genes are TRBV10-3 and TRBJ2-7; the match to TRBD2 covers 7 bases. Per germline, CDR1 ENHRY and CDR2 SYGVKD. This CDR3 comprises 14 residues. Trimming removed 2 bases from V and 0 bases from J; junction bases left unmatched: 1. CDR3 sequence reads: CAISESGTSYEQYF. The CDR3 DNA sequence: TGTGCCATCAGTGAGAGCGGGACCTCCTACGAGCAGTACTTC.

In this sample, this clone turned up once. CDR3 loop: CASSFFGGGYEQFF. In DNA, the CDR3 is TGTGCCAGCAGCTTCTTTGGAGGCGGCTATGAGCAGTTCTTC. The chain recombines TRBV11-2 with TRBJ2-1; D possibly corresponds to TRBD2 (5 bases). This CDR3 comprises 14 residues. CDR1 and CDR2 (germline): SGHAT, FQNNGV. Trimming took 3 bases from V and 8 from J, leaving 14 bases between them. Full variable domain (rest looked up from reference TRBV11-2 and TRBJ2-1): EAGVAQSPRYKIIEKRQSVAFWCNPISGHATLYWYQQILGQGPKLLIQFQNNGVVDDSQLPKDRFSAERLKGVDSTLKIQPAKLEDSAVYLCASSFFGGGYEQFFGPGTRLTVL.

The rearrangement links TRBV5-1 to TRBJ2-7; 9 bases match TRBD1. CDR3 length equals 14 residues. Germline V gene data show CDR1 as SGHRS and CDR2 as YFSETQ. The trim removed 4 bases at V and 0 bases at J, leaving 2 bases unmatched. In DNA, the CDR3 is TGCGCCAGCAGCGGGGACAGGGTCTCCTACGAGCAGTACTTC. Encoded protein: CASSGDRVSYEQYF. Filled out from reference TRBV5-1 and TRBJ2-7, the complete variable domain reads KAGVTQTPRYLIKTRGQQVTLSCSPISGHRSVSWYQQTPGQGLQFLFEYFSETQRNKGNFPGRFSGRQFSNSRSEMNVSTLELGDSALYLCASSGDRVSYEQYFGPGTRLTVT.

The gene calls are TRBV27 and TRBJ2-4, with 7 bases identical to TRBD2. The CDR3 sequence is 16 residues long. The junction had 6 bases not matched to a gene; V was cut back by 4 bases and J by 0 bases. Germline CDR1 reads MNHEY; CDR2 reads SMNVEV (reference sequence). The CDR3 region has the DNA TGTGCCAGCAGTTCCCGCGGGGAGGGAGCCAAAAACATTCAGTACTTC. It encodes CASSSRGEGAKNIQYF.

The J gene is TRBJ2-1, the V gene TRBV7-9; 10 bases align to TRBD2. V lost 2 bases to trimming and J lost 5 bases; unmatched junction nucleotides: 3. CDR3 length: 15 amino acids. Germline CDR1 SEHNR, CDR2 FQNEAQ (reference sequence). The CDR3 here is CASSLMLAGDNEQFF. The CDR3 nucleotides read TGTGCCAGCAGCTTAATGCTAGCGGGGGACAATGAGCAGTTCTTC.

V and J are TRBV30 and TRBJ1-1; D remains ambiguous. Germline lookup yields CDR1 GTSNPN and CDR2 SVGIG (reference sequence). Trimming removed 4 bases from V and 1 base from J, with 10 bases in between. The CDR3 has 13 amino acids. CDR3 residues: CAWTRQRNTEAFF. DNA of the CDR3: TGTGCCTGGACGCGGCAGAGGAACACTGAAGCTTTCTTT.

CDR3 in DNA: TGTGCCAGCAGCTTAGAACCAGGGGGCCCACCGAGAGAGACCCAGTACTTC. This translates into CASSLEPGGPPRETQYF. The genes are TRBV11-2 and TRBJ2-5; 8 nucleotides align to TRBD1. The CDR3 consists of 17 residues. Trimming cost V 0 bases and J 4 bases; bases outside gene matches: 10. The germline V gene has CDR1 SGHAT and CDR2 FQNNGV. Based on the CDR3 plus reference TRBV11-2 and TRBJ2-5, the full variable domain is EAGVAQSPRYKIIEKRQSVAFWCNPISGHATLYWYQQILGQGPKLLIQFQNNGVVDDSQLPKDRFSAERLKGVDSTLKIQPAKLEDSAVYLCASSLEPGGPPRETQYFGPGTRLLVL.

V is TRBV11-2 and J is TRBJ2-7; D remains ambiguous. Germline V gene lookup returns CDR1 SGHAT and CDR2 FQNNGV. The ends were cut back, 4 bases at V and 7 bases at J, with 11 bases in the middle. CDR3 length: 12 amino acids. The CDR3 protein is CASSYVPQEQYF. In nucleotides, the CDR3 is TGTGCCAGCAGCTACGTACCACAGGAGCAGTACTTC.

This clone appeared once. The gene calls are TRBV9 and TRBJ2-3, with 7 bases aligning to TRBD2. This CDR3 has 15 residues. Germline V gene lookup returns CDR1 SGDLS and CDR2 YYNGEE. J lost 0 bases, V lost 4 bases, and 5 bases had no gene match. CDR3 DNA: TGTGCCAGCAGCCCCTCTAGCGGCAGCACAGATACGCAGTATTTT. This codes for CASSPSSGSTDTQYF.

This rearrangement joins TRBV9 to TRBJ1-2; maybe TRBD1 (6 bases). Per germline, CDR1 SGDLS and CDR2 YYNGEE. The CDR3 length is 18 residues. The germline V and J ends were trimmed by 4 bases and 1 base, with 23 bases remaining between them. The CDR3 DNA sequence: TGTGCCAGCAGCATGGGACCGGGACAAAGCTCAATTAACTATGGCTACACCTTC. Translating it yields CASSMGPGQSSINYGYTF.

This clone has only one observation. The CDR3 reads CASTNPDSYQETQYF. CDR3 DNA sequence: TGTGCCAGCACCAACCCCGACTCGTACCAAGAGACCCAGTACTTC. V gene TRBV7-8 combines with J gene TRBJ2-5, with D hard to call. Trimming took off 7 bases at V and 0 bases at J, with 15 bases between the two ends. The V gene's germline CDR1 is SGHVS and CDR2 FQNEAQ. This CDR3 is built from 15 residues.

A remark on this clone: Other DNA sequences in the sample encode the same CDR3. The chain combines TRBV7-2 with TRBJ2-7, with D perhaps matching TRBD2 (6 bases). The CDR3 covers 12 residues. V shed 1 base and J shed 6 bases, with 7 bases lying between them. The germline V gene has CDR1 SGHTA and CDR2 FQGNSA. Here the CDR3 reads CASSLGGVEQYF. CDR3 bases: TGTGCCAGCAGCTTAGGGGGGGTCGAGCAGTACTTC.

The genes are TRBV27 and TRBJ2-7, with 13 bases aligning to TRBD2. Per the germline V gene, CDR1 is MNHEY and CDR2 is SMNVEV (reference sequence). The CDR3 covers 15 residues. The V and J ends lost 5 bases and 5 bases, in that order; junction bases with no gene match: 6. CDR3 coding DNA: TGTGCCAGCAGTATCACTAGCGGGAGGGCCAACGAGCAGTACTTC. The encoded protein is CASSITSGRANEQYF.

In its sample, this clone was seen once. The genes are TRBV6-1 and TRBJ2-7; D tentatively reads TRBD1 or TRBD2 (7 bases each). The V and J ends lost 3 bases and 6 bases respectively, with 15 bases between them. This CDR3 is built from 14 residues. CDR1 is MNHNS, CDR2 SASEGT, per germline. For the CDR3, the DNA is TGTGCCAGCAGTGATACGCAGGGGGGGGTCGAGCAGTACTTC. This sequence encodes CASSDTQGGVEQYF.

As to this clone: Other DNA sequences in the same sample also yield this CDR3. The chain links TRBV6-5 to TRBJ1-1; the D gene is possibly TRBD1 (6 bases). V lost 2 bases, J lost 3 bases, and 7 bases lay in between. Germline V CDR1 and CDR2: MNHEY, SVGAGI. This CDR3 has 13 residues. The CDR3 DNA reads TGTGCCAGCAGTTACAGGGGGGACACTGAAGCTTTCTTT. As protein: CASSYRGDTEAFF.

V is TRBV10-3 and J is TRBJ1-5; perhaps TRBD1 as D (5 bases). The CDR3 length is 16 residues. Trimming shortened V by 6 bases and J by 3 bases, and 18 bases separated the two germline ends. The germline V gene encodes CDR1 ENHRY and CDR2 SYGVKD. CDR3 loop: CAISDDRDANNQPQHF. CDR3 nucleotides: TGTGCCATCAGCGATGACCGGGACGCTAACAATCAGCCCCAGCATTTT.

This chain joins TRBV28 and TRBJ1-3, with 7 positions matching TRBD1. CDR1 and CDR2 from the germline V gene are MDHEN and SYDVKM. CDR3 length equals 17 residues. After removal of 1 base from V and 4 bases from J, the junction contained 10 bases not matched to a gene. The CDR3 here is CASSLYPQGSDGNTIYF. The CDR3 nucleotides are TGTGCCAGCAGTTTATACCCACAGGGGTCGGACGGAAACACCATATATTTT.

The J gene is TRBJ2-7, the V gene TRBV29-1; tentatively, D is TRBD1 (5 bases). The CDR3 extends over 12 amino acids. V shed 7 bases and J shed 4 bases, with 14 bases lying between them. CDR1 is SQVTM, CDR2 ANQGSEA, per germline. The CDR3 DNA sequence: TGCAGCGCTTGGGGCAGTTCTTACGAGCAGTACTTC. It codes for CSAWGSSYEQYF.